This T cell receptor (beta chain) was found in a study of CD8+CD57+ T cells in acquired aplastic anemia (dated by TCRdb to 2016 to 2019). The study in broad terms: DNA extracted from sorted CD4+ and CD8+ cells had a mean of about 3.2 ug, with a range of roughly 0.18 to 27.4 ug. A CD8+CD57+ expansion meant a frequency higher than the mean frequency seen in healthy subjects. Results the study describes overall, beyond this receptor: Patients and healthy controls showed no significant difference in CD8+ Simpson's diversity (P=0.060). Roughly 31 CD8+ CDR3 sequences were shared between patients and controls but appeared highly expressed in patients and within their immunodominant clones.

Flow cytometry had shown CD8+CD57+ cell expansion in the patients selected for sequencing. Every patient had severe acquired aplastic anemia, diagnosed using the International Study of Aplastic Anemia and Agranulocytosis and Camitta criteria. Patients had received no therapy at the time of blood sampling. In the study, sorted CD4+ and CD8+ blood T cells from patients with severe aplastic anemia and from healthy subjects underwent deep sequencing of TCR repertoires. Patients were enrolled in the USA under clinicaltrials.gov protocols 00001620, 01623167, 00001397, 00071045, 00081523 and 00961064. Ficoll-Paque density gradient centrifugation was used to isolate peripheral blood mononuclear cells. Before DNA extraction, CD4+ and CD8+ T cells were sorted with FACS or magnetic beads. The V and J ends are trimmed by 7 bases and 11 bases, leaving 23 bases between them. CDR1 DFQATT and CDR2 SNEGSKA are derived from the germline V gene (reference sequence). The cysteine opens and the phenylalanine closes a CDR3 of 13 amino acids. CDR3 DNA only is kept here, 39 bases in frame from base 1.

This clonotype was counted only a few times. It has no known antigen specificity. No quality values exist for individual bases; no much larger clone is one base distant. Genomic DNA was used as template for profiling of TCR beta VDJ combinations and CDR3 sequences. An Illumina HiSeq 2000 was the platform used for TCR repertoire sequencing. On the authors' methods: Repertoires were assessed using TRBV/TRBJ rearrangement plots, CDR3 size and DJ length profiles, and Simpson's diversity index. The most abundant DNA sequence in the deep sequencing data was taken as the immunodominant clone. CDR3 amino acid sequences were screened for sharing across subjects and compared with published repertoires and the VDJdb database. The raw public data were reprocessed by TCRdb itself: fastp quality trimming at Q25, MiXCR clonotype calling, in-frame beta chains only. One record per CDR3 amino acid sequence lists the most common genes and DNA. TCRdb's processing, not the study's, gives the V and J calls here. The sample profile shows approximately 180,000 distinct CDR3 sequences; around 48% of them were found once. Of the sample, under 1.2% falls within the top ten clones.

The source of this sequence is a human donor with aplastic anemia. This chain joins TRBV20-1 to TRBJ1-2, with an unclear D gene assignment. The sample comprised sorted CD4+, CD8+, or CD8+CD57+ T cells (not recorded which) from PBMCs. In nucleotides, the sequence is TGCAGTGGAAAAAAAGCGTGGGAGGGAGGTTACACCTTC. This is translated as CSGKKAWEGGYTF.